Shown below are 12 T cell receptor beta chains from a single sample sequenced in a study of CD8 T cells in ankylosing spondylitis. TCRdb ran MiXCR on the 5' RACE reads and lists one entry per CDR3 protein. This table holds 200,000 to 300,000 distinct CDR3 sequences, approximately 30% found once. Sequenced: blood, either unsorted or a sorted T cell fraction (not recorded which). The receptor source for this set is a male donor with ankylosing spondylitis or in good health (not recorded which).

This clonotype showed up many times. V and J are TRBV20-1 and TRBJ1-6, with no clear D. The CDR3 covers 14 residues. Trimming removed 2 bases at V and 7 bases at J, with 12 bases between. Per germline, CDR1 DFQATT and CDR2 SNEGSKA (reference sequence). CDR3 amino acids: CSARIVGRNSPLHF. As DNA, the CDR3 is TGCAGTGCTAGAATCGTAGGGAGAAATTCACCCCTCCACTTT.

J is TRBJ2-2 and V is TRBV7-6; TRBD2 agrees at 11 bases. Germline CDR1 and CDR2: SGHVS and FNYEAQ. The CDR3 has 15 residues. Trimming removed 6 bases from V and 4 bases from J; junction bases left unmatched: 4. The CDR3 here is CASRAGTSGTGELFF. The CDR3 DNA reads as TGTGCCAGCAGGGCCGGGACTAGCGGCACCGGGGAGCTGTTTTTT.

The chain is built from TRBV15 and TRBJ2-5; D gene ambiguous. Trimming took 0 bases from V and 4 from J, leaving 12 bases between them. The CDR3 is 15 amino acids. Germline CDR1 LNHNV, CDR2 YYDKDF (reference sequence). CDR3 protein: CATSRDPVLGETQYF. The CDR3 DNA sequence: TGTGCCACCAGCAGAGATCCGGTCCTGGGAGAGACCCAGTACTTC.

This clonotype was observed a few times. The V and J genes are TRBV7-2 and TRBJ2-1; a weak D match, TRBD1 (6 bases). The CDR3 consists of 13 residues. Trimming shortened V by 5 bases and J by 7 bases, and 12 bases separated the two germline ends. The germline CDR1 and CDR2 sequences are SGHTA and FQGNSA. CDR3 coding DNA: TGTGCCAGCAGCGCCACAGGGCCTAATGAGCAGTTCTTC. The encoded protein is CASSATGPNEQFF.

This chain links TRBV28 with TRBJ1-5; unclear D gene. The CDR3 is made up of 15 amino acids. Per germline, CDR1 MDHEN and CDR2 SYDVKM. Trimming pared 2 bases from V and 2 bases from J, leaving 10 bases between. This chain's CDR3 is CASSLGGSRNQPQHF. CDR3 DNA sequence: TGTGCCAGCAGTTTAGGAGGGAGCCGCAATCAGCCCCAGCATTTT.

This clonotype showed up just a few times. The gene calls are TRBV9 and TRBJ2-5; D is possibly TRBD2 (8 bases). Germline CDR1 is SGDLS and CDR2 is YYNGEE. CDR3 length equals 16 residues. V lost 4 bases to trimming and J lost 5 bases, with 21 bases between them. The CDR3 reads CASSPEGASGLETQYF. The CDR3 DNA sequence: TGTGCCAGCAGCCCCGAGGGGGCTAGCGGGCTTGAGACCCAGTACTTC.

The gene calls are TRBV10-3 and TRBJ2-7; D is possibly TRBD1 (5 bases). Trimming stripped 2 bases from V and 0 bases from J, with 8 bases between. Germline V CDR1 and CDR2: ENHRY, SYGVKD. This CDR3 region has 14 residues. For the CDR3, the DNA is TGTGCCATCAGTGAGCCAGGGTCCTCCTACGAGCAGTACTTC. Translating gives CAISEPGSSYEQYF.

Note on this clonotype: The junction differs from germline at one of its ends, possibly a read error. The J gene is TRBJ2-7, the V gene TRBV29-1, with D possibly being TRBD1 (5 bases). In germline, CDR1 is SQVTM, CDR2 ANQGSEA. The CDR3 sequence is 12 residues long. The CDR3 DNA reads TGCAGCGCCGGGCAGGGCTCCCACGAGCAGTACTTC. This codes for CSAGQGSHEQYF.

This chain links TRBV7-2 with TRBJ1-2; 9 bases match TRBD1. CDR3 length: 16 amino acids. The V gene's germline CDR1 is SGHTA and CDR2 FQGNSA. Unmatched junction bases numbered 6, after V lost 4 bases and J lost 0 bases. CDR3 protein: CASSYIGQGTNYGYTF. Written as DNA, the CDR3 is TGTGCCAGCAGCTACATCGGACAGGGGACTAACTATGGCTACACCTTC.

This clonotype turned up a few times. The chain links TRBV5-1 to TRBJ1-1, with a weak D call TRBD1 (6 bases). The CDR3 is made up of 16 amino acids. Germline values: CDR1 SGHRS, CDR2 YFSETQ. Trimming pared 4 bases from V and 0 bases from J, leaving 16 bases between. The CDR3 region is CASSLSSGTMNTEAFF. In nucleotides, the CDR3 is TGCGCCAGCAGCCTCAGCTCCGGGACAATGAACACTGAAGCTTTCTTT.

The gene calls are TRBV18 and TRBJ2-1, with 7 bases identical to TRBD1. Germline values: CDR1 KGHSH, CDR2 LQKENI. The CDR3 is 14 amino acids. The V segment lost 6 bases and the J segment 9 bases; nucleotides outside the gene matches: 11. The CDR3 loop reads CASSLDRARGEQFF. Here the CDR3 DNA reads TGTGCCAGCTCCCTCGACAGGGCCCGAGGTGAGCAGTTCTTC.

The CDR3 nucleotides are TGCAGTGCTAGAGATGGGCAGAAAAACATTCAGTACTTC. Translated: CSARDGQKNIQYF. The chain uses TRBV20-1 and TRBJ2-4; no definite D call. Germline values: CDR1 DFQATT, CDR2 SNEGSKA (reference sequence). The CDR3 totals 13 residues. The V end was cut by 0 bases, the J end by 4 bases, with 7 bases between.